This T cell receptor beta chain is from a study of T cells after yellow fever vaccination (dated by TCRdb to between 2017 and 2020). About the full investigation: Libraries from fractions with low cell numbers were prepared with the SMART-Seq v4 Ultra Low Input RNA kit. To follow T-cell clones before and after primary and booster YFV17D yellow fever vaccination, bulk TCR alpha and beta repertoires were sequenced over time. Two healthy male donors made up the cohort, one aged 18 to 29 years and the other aged 30 to 40 years. Bulk PBMC replicates and cell subsets were isolated from blood drawn at multiple timepoints before and after both primary and secondary immunization.

Relative to germline, V is 4 bases shorter and J is 7 bases shorter, with 14 bases between their ends. Counted from cysteine to phenylalanine, this CDR3 has 14 amino acids. Here the CDR3 DNA is all that survives: 42 bases in frame from base 1. The germline V gene (reference sequence) supplies CDR1 LNHDA and CDR2 SQIVND. As concerns this clonotype: It lacks a known antigen. There are no base qualities to consult, and no much larger clone falls within one base.

Results the study describes overall, beyond this receptor: Because the study included only a couple of donors, the extent to which the findings can be generalized is limited. Compared with the primary T-cell response, the secondary T-cell response was faster but weaker, reaching its peak on day 5 rather than on day 15. Computational filtering was required because FACS-sorted repertoires could contain abundant contaminating clonotypes from the bulk population. A small fraction of clonotypes showed up in both the CD4 and CD8 compartments, probably as a result of convergent recombination. Most clones expanded after primary vaccination (around 97% of CD4 and 88% of CD8) were re-detected after the booster, suggesting that broad memory maintenance occurred.

TCR cDNA was synthesized by 5'RACE template switching, through which a universal primer site and unique molecular identifiers were introduced. Priming for cDNA synthesis came from both the TCR alpha and TCR beta constant segments. Libraries were amplified in two PCR steps, with sample barcodes and sequencing adapters added in the second step. Sequencing of the libraries was done on either Illumina HiSeq 2500 (2x100 bp) or NovaSeq (2x150 bp). The original pipeline was this. Reads were demultiplexed and collapsed into UMI consensus sequences with MIGEC, and V(D)J alignment was performed with MiXCR. Vaccine-responding clonotypes were defined with edgeR using replicate PBMC samples, requiring FDR below 0.01 and a log2 fold change above 5 up to day 15. Each bulk clonotype received a CD4 or CD8 identity based on whether the sequenced CD4 or CD8 repertoire contained that clonotype at higher abundance. TCRdb ran its own pipeline on the public reads, namely fastp trimming at Q25 and MiXCR clone calling, and kept in-frame beta chains. Each entry merges the rows of one CDR3 protein and shows their most common DNA and genes. The V and J calls reflect TCRdb's pipeline rather than the authors' work. For this sample the table gives about 360,000 distinct CDR3 sequences, of which 6.2% were detected only once. Approximately 15% of the sample rests with the top ten.

The treatment or condition label of this sample denotes: live attenuated yellow fever vaccine strain. At each blood-draw timepoint, two biological replicates of bulk PBMCs were collected. PBMCs were isolated from peripheral blood using a standard Ficoll-Paque protocol. RNA was extracted with TriZol from bulk PBMCs, CD4 and CD8 fractions, and dextramer-positive and dextramer-negative fractions. The TCR was taken from a young man who received the YFV17D yellow fever vaccine. The chain uses TRBV19 and TRBJ2-1, with a weak D call of TRBD2 (5 bases match). Sample: PBMCs, taken 5 days after the yellow fever booster vaccination. The CDR3 here reads CASSTRGLRNEQFF. DNA sequence: TGTGCCAGTAGTACCCGGGGTCTACGAAATGAGCAGTTCTTC. The variable domain in full, with residues beyond the CDR3 obtained from the reference TRBV19 and TRBJ2-1 genes, is DGGITQSPKYLFRKEGQNVTLSCEQNLNHDAMYWYRQDPGQGLRLIYYSQIVNDFQKGDIAEGYSVSREKKESFPLTVTSAQKNPTAFYLCASSTRGLRNEQFFGPGTRLTVL.